This TCR beta chain is from a study of regulatory T cells in long-lasting Graves disease. In the study overall: Recently diagnosed Graves' patients had received antithyroid drugs for under 3 months. Study-level points and caveats: Limited samples may have lowered accuracy.

Time point meaning: newly diagnosed GD, antithyroid drugs for less than 3 months. Making the TCR library involved RNA that had been extracted from PBMCs. Germline CDR1 and CDR2: DFQATT and SNEGSKA (reference sequence). J was trimmed by 6 bases and V by 3 bases; bases with no gene match: 8. This CDR3 contains 15 residues. Library construction for TCR beta used iRepertoire HTBI primers and Arm-PCR of CDR3 regions. One entry per CDR3 protein, called by TCRdb with MiXCR from the multiplex PCR reads. Of roughly 560,000 distinct CDR3 sequences in the sample, about 12% are singletons; the top ten hold approximately 9.6%. A word on this clonotype: What it recognizes is unknown.

The data were also submitted as part of a second study, on T cells in Graves' hyperthyroidism and ophthalmopathy.

The chain recombines TRBV20-1 with TRBJ2-3; 11 bases are a match to TRBD2. The TCR sequence derives from a woman aged 25-40 years with Graves disease. The sequenced sample was peripheral blood mononuclear cells (PBMCs), obtained at new diagnosis, from a patient treated with antithyroid drugs. The CDR3 DNA follows: TGCAGTGCTAGGGAAACACTAGCGGGAGACGATACGCAGTATTTT. Its translation is CSARETLAGDDTQYF.